This TCR beta chain was observed in a study of T cell responses to AZD1222 COVID-19 vaccine. Findings and limits, study-wide: Females outnumbered males among donors, who were mostly white British; clonal diversity was possibly underestimated. It was only after the peak T cell response that any repertoires were sampled. Seropositivity was recorded at baseline in only a handful of AZD1222 recipients.

To note about this clone: Its antigen remains unknown.

CDR3 length: 14 residues. The germline V gene encodes CDR1 SGDLS and CDR2 YYNGEE. V lost 3 bases and J 7 bases, leaving 13 bases between the germline ends. The table came from immunoSEQ multiplex PCR; TCRdb's copy has only in-frame clones and leaves some out. The profile shows around 100,000 clones, approximately 90% of them singletons. This TCR was recovered from an adult in good health. The gene calls are TRBV9 and TRBJ2-2; D gene ambiguous. This specimen was peripheral blood, taken on day 0 of AZD1222 vaccination. The CDR3: CASSARLVIGELFF. CDR3 bases: TGTGCCAGCAGCGCTAGGCTGGTTATCGGGGAGCTGTTTTTT.